A single sample gave rise to the 4 T cell receptor beta chains below, sequenced in a study of tumour-infiltrating T cells in Burkitt lymphoma. Repertoires were generated with immunoSEQ multiplex PCR, while TCRdb's copy carries only in-frame clones and drops some. This table holds 15,000 or so clones, 30% found once. The sample consisted of tumor tissue. All receptors derive from a human donor with diffuse large B-cell lymphoma.

The chain combines TRBV5-8 with TRBJ1-4; possible D gene TRBD1, 6 bases. The CDR3 is 14 residues long. V lost 2 bases to trimming and J lost 7 bases, with 12 bases between them. Germline CDR1 is SGHTS and CDR2 is YDEGEE. CDR3 region: CASSLQGALEKLFF. The CDR3 bases are TGTGCCAGCAGCTTACAGGGTGCTCTTGAAAAACTGTTTTTT.

V and J are TRBV5-4 and TRBJ2-1; D not resolved. In germline, CDR1 is SGHNT, CDR2 YYREEE (reference sequence). Trimming left V 0 bases short and J 3 bases short, with 10 bases between. This CDR3 has 15 residues. The CDR3 nucleotides are TGTGCCAGCAGCTTGGGGCCTGTACTCTACAATGAGCAGTTCTTC. It specifies CASSLGPVLYNEQFF.

This clone appeared a few times. This chain joins TRBV5-1 and TRBJ2-1; perhaps TRBD1 as D (6 bases). Germline V gives CDR1 SGHRS, CDR2 YFSETQ. Trimming left V 4 bases short and J 5 bases short, with 10 bases between. CDR3 length equals 13 residues. The CDR3 spells CASSPGQNNEQFF. CDR3 in DNA: TGCGCCAGCAGCCCGGGACAAAACAATGAGCAGTTCTTC.

This clone has a handful of counts. The chain employs TRBV7-9 and TRBJ2-5; D is uncertain. Trimming cost V 5 bases and J 3 bases, with 13 bases left between them. Germline-derived CDR1 and CDR2 are SEHNR and FQNEAQ (reference sequence). This CDR3 has 14 amino acids. The CDR3 sequence: CASSLQMLKETQYF. DNA for the CDR3: TGTGCCAGCAGCCTACAGATGTTGAAAGAGACCCAGTACTTC.